The sequence of this TCR beta chain was determined in a study of cytomegalovirus exposure and HLA in healthy donors. Donors showed nominal health when sampled, although they likely had unrecorded immune exposures. V was shortened by 0 bases and J by 0 bases, with 6 bases between the two germline ends. Germline lookup yields CDR1 SGDLS and CDR2 YYNGEE. The CDR3 runs to 14 residues. The PCR used 60 Vbeta and 13 Jbeta primers. Sequencing used immunoSEQ multiplex PCR; TCRdb keeps in-frame clones, though not all of them. The sample carries about 150,000 clones, less than 90% recorded once. Points from the study as a whole: Three CMV-associated chains were confirmed in vitro to be specific for CMV antigens.

Concerning this clone itself: What it binds is not known.

The chain carries TRBV9 and TRBJ2-5; no firm D call. The sample comprised PBMCs. The TCR was taken from a man between 18 and 35 years old in good health and CMV-seronegative. The CDR3 DNA is TGTGCCAGCAGCGTAGATGACAACCAAGAGACCCAGTACTTC. It translates to CASSVDDNQETQYF. The whole variable domain, remainder taken from reference TRBV9 and TRBJ2-5, is DSGVTQTPKHLITATGQRVTLRCSPRSGDLSVYWYQQSLDQGLQFLIQYYNGEERAKGNILERFSAQQFPDLHSELNLSSLELGDSALYFCASSVDDNQETQYFGPGTRLLVL.